This entry concerns a single T cell receptor (beta chain). This clone was counted once. What this receptor recognizes is not known. No much larger clonotype is one base removed from it; base qualities were not supplied. Synthetic TCR analog templates were spiked into each PCR to estimate absolute template abundance from read counts. The immunoSEQ assay used bias-controlled V and J gene primers to amplify TCRbeta CDR3 regions from genomic DNA. Sequencing of rearranged TCRbeta segments was done at approximately 20X coverage. The study's processing was this. Sequencing errors were corrected by clustering, and CDR3s were annotated against IMGT so that V, D and J genes could be assigned. Downstream analyses used only productive TCRbeta rearrangements and left out out-of-frame or stop-codon sequences. Clonality was calculated as one minus the Shannon entropy normalized by the log of the number of unique productive sequences. Fisher's exact test with Benjamini-Hochberg correction, using a cutoff of adjusted p below 0.01, was how clones that differed between time points or between blood and tumor were identified. Held by TCRdb, this immuneACCESS table contains in-frame sequences only and omits some clones. Under half of the omission traces to an unresolved V gene where checked; the cause of the rest is unknown. V, J and clone size derive from that table, while D and trimming were established from the DNA sequence. In all, the sample holds about 120,000 clones, and more than 85% of those were seen once. The ten largest clones represent about 1.5% of the sample.

The CDR3 sequence holds 15 residues, the cysteine and phenylalanine included. CDR3 DNA only is kept here, 45 bases in frame from base 1. The data were obtained in a study of PD-L1 blockade in urothelial cancer (dated by TCRdb to the late 2010s). A note on the overall study: All patients started therapy around 2014 and received atezolizumab 1,200 mg intravenously every 3 weeks. About nine tenths of the roughly 29 patients were identified as males with urothelial cancer of bladder origin, and a prior smoking history was reported by 18 of 29 patients. An ECOG performance status of 0 or 1 was recorded for the patients, and 0 to 3 prior chemotherapy regimens had been received by the patients. Blood samples were analyzed at 3 weeks after treatment start (second dose) and at 6 weeks after treatment start. Blood samples gave a median of approximately 150,000 T cells and approximately 80,000 unique TCRs, with a median clonality of approximately 0.08. The study was an exploratory multi-omic analysis of somatic, immune and clinical correlates of response to PD-L1 blockade with atezolizumab in urothelial cancer. Pretreatment tumor samples, along with matched peripheral blood collected serially before and after atezolizumab treatment, underwent TCR sequencing. Durable clinical benefit was defined as a progression-free survival longer than 6 months, and TCR features were additionally tested against progression-free survival and overall survival. In the same patients, pretreatment tumors underwent whole exome sequencing and RNA sequencing in addition to TCR sequencing. About 10 patients achieved durable clinical benefit and 20 did not. Pretreatment blood TCR-seq was available for under 35 patients, at least one posttreatment blood collection was obtained for around 25 patients, and tumor TCR-seq was available for around 25 patients.

What the research found in general, with its limitations: Because the sample size was small (n ≈ 30) and many exploratory analyses were performed, the results are intended to be hypothesis-generating. A pretreatment peripheral blood TCR clonality below the median was linked to improved progression-free and overall survival. Greater expansion of tumor-associated TCR clones in peripheral blood 3 weeks after the start of treatment was observed in patients with durable benefit (n ≈ 22, p = 0.022).

In the paper's terms, the time point label means: peripheral blood 6 weeks after treatment start. A total of about 31 patients with locally advanced or metastatic urothelial carcinoma, treated at Memorial Sloan Kettering on a trial protocol, made up the cohort. Peripheral blood mononuclear cells were collected pretreatment and during treatment, with between 1 and 8 total time points per patient. The Qiagen DNeasy Blood extraction kit was used to purify genomic DNA from total PBMCs and from tumor samples. PBMCs were collected pretreatment and during treatment, and were isolated and stored as previously described.

The rearranged chain carries TRBV12-1 and TRBJ2-2; TRBD1, the table's D call, was not compared with the DNA. TRBV12-1 is a recognized pseudogene. The clonotype was recovered from a man aged 55 to 69 with urothelial cancer. The sample here was PBMCs, taken around atezolizumab (anti-PD-L1) treatment. The DNA is as follows: TGTGCCAGCAGCCTTCGGGACAGGAACACCGGGGAGCTGTTTTTT. It encodes CASSLRDRNTGELFF.